One sample yielded the 12 T cell receptor beta chains listed below, sequenced in a study of T cells in Graves' hyperthyroidism and ophthalmopathy. The CDR3 regions of TCR beta were amplified from RNA transcripts. Using the HTBI primer set, a first-round RT-PCR was run on the TCR CDR3. TCRdb processed the multiplex PCR reads anew with MiXCR; each CDR3 protein has one entry. Among fewer than 450,000 distinct CDR3 sequences listed, 12% to 15% were seen once. Sample: blood. These receptors all stem from a woman aged 60-70 years with Graves' ophthalmopathy.

This clonotype was counted ten times or more. The chain joins TRBV11-2 to TRBJ2-7; 7 positions agree with TRBD1. Looked up from germline, CDR1 is SGHAT and CDR2 is FQNNGV. The CDR3 runs 15 residues. Trimming took 4 bases from V and 5 from J; bases not matched to a gene: 11. The CDR3 loop is CASSSRAGGGNEQYF. CDR3 in DNA: TGTGCCAGCAGCTCCAGAGCAGGGGGTGGGAACGAGCAGTACTTC.

This clonotype was seen at least ten times. The chain carries TRBV28 and TRBJ2-3; no reliable D call. V lost 1 base and J lost 2, with 7 bases in between. The CDR3 consists of 14 residues. CDR1 and CDR2 from the germline V gene are MDHEN and SYDVKM. The CDR3 spells CASSLSQDTDTQYF. CDR3 sequence (DNA): TGTGCCAGCAGTTTATCCCAGGACACAGATACGCAGTATTTT.

This clonotype was observed a few times. The V gene is TRBV20-1, the J gene TRBJ1-2; TRBD1 is a possible D gene (5 bases). This CDR3 is built from 15 residues. The germline gives CDR1 DFQATT, CDR2 SNEGSKA (reference sequence). Between the trimmed V and J ends, which lost 0 bases and 2 bases, there was a span of 13 bases. DNA for the CDR3: TGCAGTGCTAGAGACCGGACACTGGCGAACTATGGCTACACCTTC. It translates to CSARDRTLANYGYTF.

Details on this clonotype: This sequence may be a read error, since a much larger clone differs from it by one base. This chain joins TRBV24-1 and TRBJ1-1; D remains ambiguous. The germline V gene has CDR1 KGHDR and CDR2 SFDVKD. There are 13 residues in the CDR3. The CDR3: CATSATLNTGAFF. The DNA of the CDR3 is TGTGCCACCAGCGCGACGCTGAACACTGGAGCTTTCTTT.

To note about this clonotype: Possible read error: a much larger clone is one base away. V is TRBV6-2 or TRBV6-3 and J is TRBJ1-5, with TRBD1 identical over 7 bases. The CDR3 covers 18 residues. Trimming removed 8 bases from V and 0 bases from J; junction bases left unmatched: 16. CDR1 MNHEY and CDR2 SVGEGT come from the germline V gene. As DNA, the CDR3 is TGTGCCAGCGGTCCACCCCGGACAGGCCGATATAGCAATCAGCCCCAGCATTTT. Its translation is CASGPPRTGRYSNQPQHF.

This clonotype was observed a handful of times. The CDR3 DNA reads TGTGCTAGTGGTTTAGCGGGAGGGGAAACCGGGGAGCTGTTTTTT. Translating gives CASGLAGGETGELFF. V and J are TRBV12-5 and TRBJ2-2; 10 bases are shared with TRBD2. The CDR3 extends over 15 amino acids. V gave up 3 bases and J gave up 5 bases; unmatched junction bases: 3. Germline V lookup: CDR1 LGHNT, CDR2 FRNRAP.

The gene calls are TRBV6-1 and TRBJ2-1, with a possible D match to TRBD1 (6 bases). The V gene's germline CDR1 is MNHNS and CDR2 SASEGT. V was pared by 1 base and J by 12 bases, with 13 bases between. The CDR3 runs to 13 residues. The CDR3 nucleotides are TGTGCCAGCAGTGAAGGTGGGACAAGCGGGCAGTTCTTC. As protein: CASSEGGTSGQFF.

This clonotype was recorded at least ten times. The chain employs TRBV2 and TRBJ2-3; D not certain. Germline V gives CDR1 SNHLY, CDR2 FYNNEI. Trimming cost V 6 bases and J 2 bases, with 6 bases left between them. CDR3 length: 12 residues. CDR3 amino acids: CASRVNTDTQYF. The CDR3 region has the DNA TGTGCCAGCAGGGTTAACACAGATACGCAGTATTTT.

This clonotype was picked up many times. This chain links TRBV7-2 with TRBJ2-4; D possibly corresponds to TRBD2 (7 bases). Germline-derived CDR1 and CDR2 are SGHTA and FQGNSA. Trimming took off 4 bases at V and 6 bases at J, with 22 bases between the two ends. This CDR3 spans 17 amino acids. The CDR3 DNA follows: TGTGCCAGCAGCTCCCCAGGGGCGGGGGCTCTGGGAAACATTCAGTACTTC. This codes for CASSSPGAGALGNIQYF.

This clonotype was picked up many times. The V and J genes are TRBV20-1 and TRBJ2-7; TRBD2 might be the D (6 bases). CDR3 length equals 14 residues. Germline assignment: CDR1 DFQATT and CDR2 SNEGSKA (reference sequence). V lost 6 bases and J 2 bases, leaving 17 bases between the germline ends. The CDR3 DNA follows: TGCAGTGCAAGTCGGGGGACGGACCCCTACGAGCAGTACTTC. Translating it yields CSASRGTDPYEQYF.

V is TRBV25-1 and J is TRBJ2-1; D is tentatively TRBD1 or TRBD2 (5 bases each). The length of the CDR3 is 19 residues. V dropped 7 bases and J dropped 0 bases, with 25 bases sitting between them. CDR1 MGHDK and CDR2 SYGVNS come from the germline V gene. The DNA for the CDR3 is TGTGCCAGCAATCCAAGGGACCAAATAAAACCCACCTCCTACAATGAGCAGTTCTTC. Its protein product is CASNPRDQIKPTSYNEQFF.

As to this clonotype: The junction differs from germline at one of its ends, possibly a read error. This chain links TRBV7-9 with TRBJ1-1; TRBD1 might be the D (6 bases). There are 13 residues in the CDR3. Looked up from germline, CDR1 is SEHNR and CDR2 is FQNEAQ (reference sequence). The CDR3 here is CTSSSGANTEAFF. The CDR3 region has the DNA TGTACCAGCAGCTCAGGGGCGAACACTGAAGCTTTCTTT.